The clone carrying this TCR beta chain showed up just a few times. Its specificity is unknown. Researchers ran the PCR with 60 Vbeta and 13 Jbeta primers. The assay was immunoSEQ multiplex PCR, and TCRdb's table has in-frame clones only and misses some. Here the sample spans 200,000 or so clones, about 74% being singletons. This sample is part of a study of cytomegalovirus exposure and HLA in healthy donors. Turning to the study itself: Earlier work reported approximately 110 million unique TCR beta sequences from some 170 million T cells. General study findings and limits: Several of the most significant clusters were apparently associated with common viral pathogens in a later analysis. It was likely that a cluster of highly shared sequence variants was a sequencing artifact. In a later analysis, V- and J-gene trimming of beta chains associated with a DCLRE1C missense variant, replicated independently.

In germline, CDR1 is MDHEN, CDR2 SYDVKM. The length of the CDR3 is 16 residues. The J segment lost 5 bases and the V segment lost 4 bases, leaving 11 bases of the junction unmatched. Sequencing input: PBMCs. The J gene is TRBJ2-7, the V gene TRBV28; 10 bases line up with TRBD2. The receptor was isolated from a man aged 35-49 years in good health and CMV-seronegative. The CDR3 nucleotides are TGTGCCAGCAGTTCCCCGTTAGCGGGAGGAGGGGACGAGCAGTACTTC. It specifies CASSSPLAGGGDEQYF.